One sample yielded the 20 T cell receptor beta chains listed below, sequenced in a study of blood T cell repertoires in COVID-19. Generated by immunoSEQ multiplex PCR, the TCRdb table keeps only in-frame clones and is missing some. The sample includes 35,000 to 50,000 clones, about three quarters of them seen just once. Sequencing used peripheral blood. These receptors came from a man aged 65-85 years with active or convalescent COVID-19.

This clone appeared a single time. DNA for the CDR3: TGTGCCAGCTGGACGCAGGGGTCGTACGAGCAGTACTTC. It is translated as CASWTQGSYEQYF. The V and J genes are TRBV28 and TRBJ2-7; the D gene is possibly TRBD1 (6 bases). The V end was cut by 8 bases, the J end by 4 bases, with 15 bases between. Germline CDR1 reads MDHEN; CDR2 reads SYDVKM. This CDR3 comprises 13 residues.

The V call is TRBV6-1, the J call TRBJ1-4; no reliable D call. Between the trimmed V and J ends, which lost 2 bases and 3 bases, there was a span of 10 bases. Germline V gene lookup returns CDR1 MNHNS and CDR2 SASEGT. The CDR3 spans 15 residues. CDR3 region: CASSEFWGANEKLFF. Written as DNA, the CDR3 is TGTGCCAGCAGTGAATTCTGGGGAGCTAATGAAAAACTGTTTTTT.

This rearrangement joins TRBV6-5 to TRBJ1-2; 8 nucleotides align to TRBD1. Trimming cost V 6 bases and J 6 bases; bases outside gene matches: 9. Germline CDR1 reads MNHEY; CDR2 reads SVGAGI. The CDR3 runs to 14 residues. The CDR3 sequence is CASRLRDRTNGYTF. CDR3 nucleotides: TGTGCCAGCAGGCTCCGGGACAGGACAAATGGCTACACCTTC.

J is TRBJ1-2 and V is TRBV10-3, with TRBD1 identical over 9 bases. CDR1 and CDR2 from the germline V gene are ENHRY and SYGVKD. The CDR3 is 15 residues long. Trimming removed 8 bases from V and 4 bases from J; junction bases left unmatched: 11. CDR3: CAIWGGTGTSYGYTF. CDR3 DNA sequence: TGTGCCATCTGGGGGGGGACAGGGACTAGCTATGGCTACACCTTC.

This chain connects TRBV28 to TRBJ2-5, with 9 bases that match TRBD1. The CDR3 is 13 amino acids. After removal of 6 bases from V and 5 bases from J, the junction contained 4 bases not matched to a gene. CDR1 is MDHEN and CDR2 is SYDVKM in the germline V gene. CDR3 sequence: CASRQQGAETQYF. CDR3 coding DNA: TGTGCCAGCAGACAACAGGGGGCGGAGACCCAGTACTTC.

This chain connects TRBV3-1 (or the pseudogene TRBV3-2) to TRBJ1-1, with TRBD1 identical over 9 bases. Germline assignment: CDR1 LGHDT and CDR2 YNNKEL (reference sequence). This CDR3 spans 15 amino acids. The V gene end was trimmed by 4 bases and the J gene end by 6 bases; junction bases not matched to a gene: 9. Here the CDR3 DNA reads TGTGCCAGCAGCCGGATACAGGGGGCGCTTGCTGAAGCTTTCTTT. This encodes CASSRIQGALAEAFF.

The genes are TRBV27 and TRBJ2-7; D gene uncertain. Germline lookup yields CDR1 MNHEY and CDR2 SMNVEV (reference sequence). Between the trimmed V and J ends, which lost 5 bases and 3 bases, there was a span of 11 bases. The length of the CDR3 is 13 residues. The DNA for the CDR3 is TGTGCCAGCAGTGGCGGAACGAACTACGAGCAGTACTTC. Protein: CASSGGTNYEQYF.

This clone was seen more than once but under ten times. This chain joins TRBV29-1 and TRBJ1-2; weak D call: TRBD1 (5 bases). This CDR3 comprises 11 residues. V was clipped by 7 bases and J by 8 bases, with 14 bases between them. Germline assignment: CDR1 SQVTM and CDR2 ANQGSEA. CDR3 DNA: TGCAGCGCATTAGGAGGGGAGGGCTACACCTTC. Protein product: CSALGGEGYTF.

The J gene is TRBJ2-5, the V gene TRBV2, with 8 bases matching TRBD1. The CDR3 extends over 15 amino acids. J was trimmed by 1 base and V by 6 bases; bases with no gene match: 7. Germline CDR1 SNHLY, CDR2 FYNNEI. CDR3 in amino acids: CASSASRGLQETQYF. The DNA of the CDR3 is TGTGCCAGCAGCGCTAGCAGGGGGCTCCAAGAGACCCAGTACTTC.

The CDR3, as DNA: TGTGCCAGCAGCCAACAGGGGGCTAACTATGGCTACACCTTC. Translated: CASSQQGANYGYTF. The chain is built from TRBV7-9 and TRBJ1-2, with 8 bases aligning to TRBD1. V lost 5 bases and J lost 0; bases outside the gene matches: 2. The CDR3 is 14 residues long. Germline V gene sequence: CDR1 SEHNR, CDR2 FQNEAQ (reference sequence).

This clone was counted only a few times. The CDR3 nucleotides read TGTGCCAGTAGTATCGTCTGGGGAGGAGATACTGAAGCTTTCTTT. Translated, it gives CASSIVWGGDTEAFF. The V call is TRBV19, the J call TRBJ1-1; D is uncertain. V lost 3 bases, J lost 5 bases, and 16 bases lay in between. Germline lookup yields CDR1 LNHDA and CDR2 SQIVND (reference sequence). The CDR3 has 15 amino acids.

A single count supports this clone. The chain uses TRBV28 and TRBJ2-6; D is unclear. Trimming stripped 3 bases from V and 0 bases from J, with 6 bases between. The CDR3 consists of 15 residues. Germline lookup yields CDR1 MDHEN and CDR2 SYDVKM. CDR3 loop: CASSFENSGANVLTF. CDR3 nucleotide sequence: TGTGCCAGCAGTTTTGAGAACTCTGGGGCCAACGTCCTGACTTTC.

This clone was found a few times. This chain uses TRBV5-1 with TRBJ2-7, with D possibly matching TRBD1 (6 bases). This CDR3 is built from 14 residues. Germline V gene data show CDR1 as SGHRS and CDR2 as YFSETQ. V was clipped by 0 bases and J by 5 bases, with 12 bases between them. CDR3 amino acids: CASSLGSGAHEQYF. CDR3 nucleotide sequence: TGCGCCAGCAGCTTGGGGTCAGGGGCACACGAGCAGTACTTC.

This chain uses TRBV5-1 with TRBJ1-6, with D possibly being TRBD1 (6 bases). The CDR3 length is 14 residues. The V and J ends lost 0 bases and 7 bases respectively, with 8 bases between them. Germline loops: CDR1 SGHRS, CDR2 YFSETQ. The CDR3 region is CASSLGQENSPLHF. CDR3 in DNA: TGCGCCAGCAGCTTGGGACAGGAAAATTCACCCCTCCACTTT.

The J gene is TRBJ2-2, the V gene TRBV28; D is possibly TRBD2 (6 bases). The V end was cut by 3 bases, the J end by 2 bases, with 16 bases between. Germline V CDR1 and CDR2: MDHEN, SYDVKM. The CDR3 length is 17 residues. The CDR3 loop is CASSLRGRAQNTGELFF. The CDR3 DNA reads as TGTGCCAGCAGTTTGCGGGGTCGAGCCCAAAACACCGGGGAGCTGTTTTTT.

The gene calls are TRBV11-2 and TRBJ2-3; 9 bases align to TRBD1. Germline trimming cut 3 bases from V and 0 bases from J; bases unmatched to any gene: 1. There are 15 residues in the CDR3. CDR1 SGHAT and CDR2 FQNNGV come from the germline V gene. DNA of the CDR3: TGTGCCAGCAGCTTCGGACAGGGGAGCACAGATACGCAGTATTTT. Its translation is CASSFGQGSTDTQYF. The full variable domain, with the rest looked up from reference TRBV11-2 and TRBJ2-3, is EAGVAQSPRYKIIEKRQSVAFWCNPISGHATLYWYQQILGQGPKLLIQFQNNGVVDDSQLPKDRFSAERLKGVDSTLKIQPAKLEDSAVYLCASSFGQGSTDTQYFGPGTRLTVL.

The V call is TRBV4-1, the J call TRBJ1-6; D is uncertain. Trimming pared 8 bases from V and 0 bases from J, leaving 14 bases between. In germline, CDR1 is MGHRA, CDR2 YSYEKL. There are 16 residues in the CDR3. In nucleotides, the CDR3 is TGCGCCAGCGCACCGACTGTTAACTCCTATAATTCACCCCTCCACTTT. Translating it yields CASAPTVNSYNSPLHF.

J is TRBJ2-5 and V is TRBV28; weak D call: TRBD2 (6 bases). The CDR3 runs to 13 residues. Germline CDR1 MDHEN, CDR2 SYDVKM. V lost 6 bases and J 3 bases, leaving 11 bases between the germline ends. CDR3 nucleotides: TGTGCCAGCAGCGAAGGAGGGAAAGAGACCCAGTACTTC. It yields the protein CASSEGGKETQYF. Full variable domain (missing parts from reference TRBV28 and TRBJ2-5): DVKVTQSSRYLVKRTGEKVFLECVQDMDHENMFWYRQDPGLGLRLIYFSYDVKMKEKGDIPEGYSVSREKKERFSLILESASTNQTSMYLCASSEGGKETQYFGPGTRLLVL.

CDR3 amino acids: CASSSGQPGGGEKLFF. The CDR3 DNA reads as TGCGCCAGCAGCTCCGGACAGCCCGGCGGAGGAGAAAAACTGTTTTTT. The chain recombines TRBV5-1 with TRBJ1-4, with D perhaps TRBD1 (6 bases). V lost 3 bases to trimming and J lost 8 bases, with 20 bases between them. CDR1 and CDR2 from the germline V gene are SGHRS and YFSETQ. The CDR3 is made up of 16 amino acids. The whole variable domain, remainder taken from reference TRBV5-1 and TRBJ1-4, is KAGVTQTPRYLIKTRGQQVTLSCSPISGHRSVSWYQQTPGQGLQFLFEYFSETQRNKGNFPGRFSGRQFSNSRSEMNVSTLELGDSALYLCASSSGQPGGGEKLFFGSGTQLSVL.

V gene TRBV28 combines with J gene TRBJ1-6, with 8 bases matching TRBD1. The CDR3 has 14 amino acids. Trimming removed 9 bases from V and 7 bases from J; junction bases left unmatched: 8. The germline V gene has CDR1 MDHEN and CDR2 SYDVKM. This chain's CDR3 is CASRGQGRNSPLHF. The CDR3 bases are TGTGCCAGTAGAGGACAGGGTAGGAATTCACCCCTCCACTTT.